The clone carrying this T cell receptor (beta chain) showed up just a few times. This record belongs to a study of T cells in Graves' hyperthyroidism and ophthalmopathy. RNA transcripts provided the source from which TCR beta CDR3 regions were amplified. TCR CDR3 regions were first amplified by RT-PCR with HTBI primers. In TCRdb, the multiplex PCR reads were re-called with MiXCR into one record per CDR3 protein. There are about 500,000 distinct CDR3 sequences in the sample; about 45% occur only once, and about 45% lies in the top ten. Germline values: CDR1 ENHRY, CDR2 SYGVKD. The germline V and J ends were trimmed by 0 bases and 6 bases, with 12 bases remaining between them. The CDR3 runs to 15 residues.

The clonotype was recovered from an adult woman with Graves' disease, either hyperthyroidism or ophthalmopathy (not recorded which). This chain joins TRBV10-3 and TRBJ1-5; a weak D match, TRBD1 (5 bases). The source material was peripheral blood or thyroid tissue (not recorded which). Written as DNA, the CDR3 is TGTGCCATCAGTGAGTCAGGGGCAGTGGGTCAGCCCCAGCATTTT. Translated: CAISESGAVGQPQHF.